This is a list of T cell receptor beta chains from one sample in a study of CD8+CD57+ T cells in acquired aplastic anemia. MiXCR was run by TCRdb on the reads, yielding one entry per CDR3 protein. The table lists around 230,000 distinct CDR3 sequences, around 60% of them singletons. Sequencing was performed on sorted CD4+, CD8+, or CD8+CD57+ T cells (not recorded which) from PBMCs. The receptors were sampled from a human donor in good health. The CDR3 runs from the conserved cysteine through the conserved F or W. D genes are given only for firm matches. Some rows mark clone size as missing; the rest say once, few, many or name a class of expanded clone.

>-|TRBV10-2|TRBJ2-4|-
CASSETAARSIQYF
TGCGCCAGCAGTGAGACGGCAGCACGGAGCATTCAGTACTTC
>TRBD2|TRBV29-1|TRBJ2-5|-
CSASLAGGIYVGETQYF
TGCAGCGCCTCTTTGGCGGGGGGAATATATGTCGGGGAGACCCAGTACTTC
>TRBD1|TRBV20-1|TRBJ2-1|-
CSARRGDRGIRQFF
TGCAGTGCTAGAAGGGGGGACAGGGGCATTCGGCAGTTCTTC
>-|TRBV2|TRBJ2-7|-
CASSFGRSSYEQYF
TGTGCCAGCAGTTTCGGCCGGAGCTCCTACGAGCAGTACTTC
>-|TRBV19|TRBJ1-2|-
CASSHSGAAYGYTF
TGTGCCAGTAGTCACTCGGGTGCCGCATATGGCTACACCTTC
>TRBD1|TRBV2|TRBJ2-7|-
CASSEAGTASPYEQYF
TGTGCCAGCAGTGAAGCCGGGACAGCGAGCCCCTACGAGCAGTACTTC
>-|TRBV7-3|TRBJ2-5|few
CASSDGGRETQYF
TGTGCCAGCAGCGACGGAGGTCGAGAGACCCAGTACTTC
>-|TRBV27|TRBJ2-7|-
CASSLAGDFSYEQHF
TGTGCCAGCAGTTTGGCAGGGGATTTTTCCTACGAGCAGCACTTC
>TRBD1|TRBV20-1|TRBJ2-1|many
CSASLTGESYNEQFF
TGCAGTGCTAGCCTGACAGGGGAGTCCTACAATGAGCAGTTCTTC
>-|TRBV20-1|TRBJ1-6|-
CSASGRGFGSPLHF
TGCAGTGCTAGTGGTCGAGGGTTTGGTTCACCCCTCCACTTT
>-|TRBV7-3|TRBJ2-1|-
CASSLLGDVNEQFF
TGTGCCAGCAGCCTCCTCGGGGACGTCAATGAGCAGTTCTTC
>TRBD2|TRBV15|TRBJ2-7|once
CATSRGLAESYEQYF
TGTGCCACCAGCAGAGGACTAGCGGAATCCTACGAGCAGTACTTC
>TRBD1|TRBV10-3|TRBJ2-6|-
CAISGPQGTSSGANVLTF
TGTGCCATCAGTGGGCCACAGGGGACAAGCTCTGGGGCCAACGTCCTGACTTTC
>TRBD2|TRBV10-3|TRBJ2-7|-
CAIRAEGAGKNEQYF
TGTGCCATCAGGGCCGAGGGAGCGGGAAAAAACGAGCAGTACTTC
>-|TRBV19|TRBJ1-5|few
CASTFTGFNQPQHF
TGTGCCAGTACTTTTACAGGGTTCAATCAGCCCCAGCATTTT
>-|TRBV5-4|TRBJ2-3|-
CASSLVVGGDTQYF
TGTGCCAGCAGCTTGGTGGTCGGGGGAGATACGCAGTATTTT
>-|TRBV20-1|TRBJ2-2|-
CSARWVTGELFF
TGCAGTGCTAGATGGGTTACCGGGGAGCTGTTTTTT
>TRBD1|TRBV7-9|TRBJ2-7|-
CASNSEAGQGIEQYF
TGTGCCAGTAACTCGGAAGCGGGACAGGGGATCGAGCAGTACTTC
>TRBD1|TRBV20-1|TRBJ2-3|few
CSARDLQGETDKQYF
TGCAGTGCTAGAGACCTACAGGGGGAGACAGATAAGCAGTATTTT
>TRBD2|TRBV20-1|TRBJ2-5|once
CSASRARGGRETQYF
TGCAGTGCTAGTCGTGCGCGGGGGGGCCGGGAGACCCAGTACTTC
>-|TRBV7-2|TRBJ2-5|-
CASTREQGRTQYF
TGTGCCAGCACCCGAGAACAGGGTCGGACCCAGTACTTC
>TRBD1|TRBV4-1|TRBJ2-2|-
CASSQGQGSTGELFF
TGCGCCAGCAGCCAAGGACAGGGTAGTACCGGGGAGCTGTTTTTT
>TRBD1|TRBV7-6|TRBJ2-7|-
CASSSPTGGPYEQYF
TGTGCCAGCAGCTCTCCCACAGGGGGCCCTTACGAGCAGTACTTC
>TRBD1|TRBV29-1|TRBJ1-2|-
CSVLTGAGYGYTF
TGCAGCGTTTTAACAGGGGCGGGCTATGGCTACACCTTC
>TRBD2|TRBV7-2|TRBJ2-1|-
CASSLRGLAGPYNEQFF
TGTGCCAGCAGCCTCCGGGGACTAGCGGGTCCCTACAATGAGCAGTTCTTC
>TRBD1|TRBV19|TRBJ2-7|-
CASSQTGTGGYEQYF
TGTGCCAGTAGTCAGACCGGGACAGGGGGATACGAGCAGTACTTC
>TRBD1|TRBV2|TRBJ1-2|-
CASSAGTARGFYGYTF
TGTGCCAGCAGCGCTGGGACAGCAAGGGGTTTTTATGGCTACACCTTC
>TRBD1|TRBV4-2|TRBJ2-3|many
CASSLREGGITDTQYF
TGTGCCAGCAGCCTCCGGGAAGGGGGCATTACAGATACGCAGTATTTT
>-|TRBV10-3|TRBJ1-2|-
CAISDGGQGYTF
TGTGCCATCAGTGATGGGGGGCAAGGCTACACCTTC
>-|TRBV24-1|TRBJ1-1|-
CASSSRTYMNTEAFF
TGTGCCAGCAGTTCACGGACATACATGAACACTGAAGCTTTCTTT
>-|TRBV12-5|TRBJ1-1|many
CASGYSLRRTEAFF
TGTGCTAGTGGTTATAGCCTAAGGAGGACTGAAGCTTTCTTT
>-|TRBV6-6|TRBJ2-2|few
CASSEFQGSGTGELFF
TGTGCCAGCAGTGAATTCCAGGGTAGTGGCACCGGGGAGCTGTTTTTT
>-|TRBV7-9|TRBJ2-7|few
CASSQDGGSYEQYF
TGCGCCAGCAGCCAAGATGGCGGCAGCTACGAGCAGTACTTC